The source of this T cell receptor beta chain is a study of blood T cell repertoires in COVID-19. Across about 22 US areas, participants ranged in age from about 18 to 100 years. Assay used: immunoSEQ multiplex PCR; TCRdb lists only in-frame clones, some missing. The sample has 400,000 or so clones; around 90% are singletons. The receptor was isolated from a man between 18 and 35 years old who had recovered from COVID-19. The material sequenced was PBMCs or T cells enriched from blood (not recorded which).

In DNA form, the CDR3 reads TGCGCCAGCAGCCCCCCCCGAATAGCGGGAGCACGTGAGCAGTTCTTC. It is translated as CASSPPRIAGAREQFF. The chain has TRBV5-1 and TRBJ2-1; 9 bases are shared with TRBD2. Germline V gene lookup returns CDR1 SGHRS and CDR2 YFSETQ. The CDR3 contains 16 residues. V shed 4 bases, J shed 9 bases, and the junction held 14 bases outside the gene matches.